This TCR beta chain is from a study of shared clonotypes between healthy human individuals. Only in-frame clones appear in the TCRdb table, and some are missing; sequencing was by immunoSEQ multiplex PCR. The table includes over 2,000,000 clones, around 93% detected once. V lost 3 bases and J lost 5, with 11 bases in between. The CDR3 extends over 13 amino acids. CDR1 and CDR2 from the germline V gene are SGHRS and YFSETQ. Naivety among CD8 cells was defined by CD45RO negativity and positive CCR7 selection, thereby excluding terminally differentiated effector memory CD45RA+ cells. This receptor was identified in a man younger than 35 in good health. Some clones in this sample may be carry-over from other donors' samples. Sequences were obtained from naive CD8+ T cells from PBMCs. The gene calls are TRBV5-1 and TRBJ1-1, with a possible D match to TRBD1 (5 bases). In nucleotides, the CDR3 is TGCGCCAGCAGCTCCGCCCGGGGGACTGAAGCTTTCTTT. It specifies CASSSARGTEAFF. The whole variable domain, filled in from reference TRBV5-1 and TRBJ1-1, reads KAGVTQTPRYLIKTRGQQVTLSCSPISGHRSVSWYQQTPGQGLQFLFEYFSETQRNKGNFPGRFSGRQFSNSRSEMNVSTLELGDSALYLCASSSARGTEAFFGQGTRLTVV.